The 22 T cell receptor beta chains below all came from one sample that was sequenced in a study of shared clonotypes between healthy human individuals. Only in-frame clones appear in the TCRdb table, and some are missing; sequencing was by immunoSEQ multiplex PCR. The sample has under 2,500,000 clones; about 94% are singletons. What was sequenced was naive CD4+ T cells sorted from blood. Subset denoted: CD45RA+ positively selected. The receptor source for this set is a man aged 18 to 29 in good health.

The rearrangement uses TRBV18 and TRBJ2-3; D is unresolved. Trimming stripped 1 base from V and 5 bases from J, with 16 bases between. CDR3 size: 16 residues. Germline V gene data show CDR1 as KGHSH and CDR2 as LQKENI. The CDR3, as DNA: TGTGCCAGCTCACCACTTTCCGTTCTCGAAATAGATACGCAGTATTTT. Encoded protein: CASSPLSVLEIDTQYF.

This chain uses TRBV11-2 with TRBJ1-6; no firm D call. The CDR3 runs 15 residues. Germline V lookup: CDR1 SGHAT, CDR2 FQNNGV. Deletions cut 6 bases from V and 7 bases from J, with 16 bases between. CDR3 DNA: TGTGCCAGCAGAACATCCGGGTCCTTGAATTCACCCCTCCACTTT. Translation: CASRTSGSLNSPLHF.

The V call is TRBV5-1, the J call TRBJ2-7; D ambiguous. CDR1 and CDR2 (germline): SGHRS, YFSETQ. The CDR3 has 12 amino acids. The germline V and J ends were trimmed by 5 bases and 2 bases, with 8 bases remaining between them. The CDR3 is CASRLTTYEQYF. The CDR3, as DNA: TGCGCCAGCAGGTTAACCACCTACGAGCAGTACTTC.

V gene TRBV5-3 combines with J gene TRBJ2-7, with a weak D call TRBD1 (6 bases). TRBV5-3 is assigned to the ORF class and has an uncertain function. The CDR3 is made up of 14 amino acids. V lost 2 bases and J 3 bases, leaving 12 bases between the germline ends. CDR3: CARSFWTEIYEQYF. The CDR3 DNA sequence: TGTGCCAGAAGCTTTTGGACAGAGATCTACGAGCAGTACTTC.

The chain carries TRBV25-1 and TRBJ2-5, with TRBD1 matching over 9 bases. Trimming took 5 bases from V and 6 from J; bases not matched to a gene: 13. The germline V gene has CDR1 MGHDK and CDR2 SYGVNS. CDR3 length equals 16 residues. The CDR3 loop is CASSPAGTGIEKTQYF. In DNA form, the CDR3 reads TGTGCCAGCAGTCCAGCCGGGACAGGGATTGAAAAGACCCAGTACTTC.

The CDR3, as DNA: TGTGCCAGCAGTACACTAGCGGGGGGCCTTCATAGCACAGATACGCAGTATTTT. Protein sequence: CASSTLAGGLHSTDTQYF. The genes are TRBV6-8 and TRBJ2-3; 12 bases line up with TRBD2. The length of the CDR3 is 18 residues. Germline CDR1 MNHGY, CDR2 SAAAGT. V was pared by 5 bases and J by 0 bases, with 9 bases of the junction left unmatched.

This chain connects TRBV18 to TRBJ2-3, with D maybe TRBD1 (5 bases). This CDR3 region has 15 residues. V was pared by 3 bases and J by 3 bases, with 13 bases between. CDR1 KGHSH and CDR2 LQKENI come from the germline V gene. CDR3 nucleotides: TGTGCCAGCTCACCGGTGGCAGGGTTGACAGATACGCAGTATTTT. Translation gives CASSPVAGLTDTQYF.

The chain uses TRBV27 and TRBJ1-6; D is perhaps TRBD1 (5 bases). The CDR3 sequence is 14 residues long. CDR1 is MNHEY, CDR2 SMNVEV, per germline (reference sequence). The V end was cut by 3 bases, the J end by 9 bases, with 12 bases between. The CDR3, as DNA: TGTGCCAGCAGTTTGGGGCAGGCTCGTTCACCCCTCCACTTT. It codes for CASSLGQARSPLHF.

CDR3 amino acids: CASTGQGIAEAFF. In DNA form, the CDR3 reads TGTGCCAGTACGGGACAGGGCATCGCTGAAGCTTTCTTT. The chain is built from TRBV28 and TRBJ1-1; 9 nucleotides align to TRBD1. Germline V lookup: CDR1 MDHEN, CDR2 SYDVKM. The CDR3 consists of 13 residues. J lost 6 bases, V lost 9 bases, and 8 bases had no gene match.

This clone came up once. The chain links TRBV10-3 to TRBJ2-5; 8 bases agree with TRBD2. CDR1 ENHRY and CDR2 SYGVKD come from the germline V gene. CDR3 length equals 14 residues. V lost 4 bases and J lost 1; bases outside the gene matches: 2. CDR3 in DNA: TGTGCCATCAGTGGACTAGCGTTCCAAGAGACCCAGTACTTC. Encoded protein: CAISGLAFQETQYF.

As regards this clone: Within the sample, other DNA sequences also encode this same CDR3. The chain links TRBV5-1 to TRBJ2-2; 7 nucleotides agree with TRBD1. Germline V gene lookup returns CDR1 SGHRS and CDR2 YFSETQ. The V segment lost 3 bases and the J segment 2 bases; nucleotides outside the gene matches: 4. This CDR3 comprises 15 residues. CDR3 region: CASSSGTVNTGELFF. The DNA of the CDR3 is TGCGCCAGCAGCTCAGGGACAGTTAACACCGGGGAGCTGTTTTTT.

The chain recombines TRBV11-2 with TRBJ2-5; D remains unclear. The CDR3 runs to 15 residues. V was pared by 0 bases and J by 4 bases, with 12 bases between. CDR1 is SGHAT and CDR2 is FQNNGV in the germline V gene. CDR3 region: CASSLDRPRLETQYF. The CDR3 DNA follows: TGTGCCAGCAGCTTAGATCGTCCAAGGCTAGAGACCCAGTACTTC.

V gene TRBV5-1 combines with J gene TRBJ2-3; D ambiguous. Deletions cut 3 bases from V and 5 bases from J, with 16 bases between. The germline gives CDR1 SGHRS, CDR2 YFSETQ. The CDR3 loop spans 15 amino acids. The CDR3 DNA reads TGCGCCAGCAGCTCGCCGGGCCCACGGGTAGATACGCAGTATTTT. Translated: CASSSPGPRVDTQYF.

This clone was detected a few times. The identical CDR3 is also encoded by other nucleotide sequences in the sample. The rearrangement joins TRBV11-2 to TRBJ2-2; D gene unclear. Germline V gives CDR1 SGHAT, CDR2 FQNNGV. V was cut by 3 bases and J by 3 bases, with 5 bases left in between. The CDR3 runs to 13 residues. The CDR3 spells CASSLTDTGELFF. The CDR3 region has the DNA TGTGCCAGCAGCTTGACTGACACCGGGGAGCTGTTTTTT.

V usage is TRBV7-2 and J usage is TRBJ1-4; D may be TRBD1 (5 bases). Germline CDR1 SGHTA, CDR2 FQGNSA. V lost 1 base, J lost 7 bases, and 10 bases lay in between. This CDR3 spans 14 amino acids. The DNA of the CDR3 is TGTGCCAGCAGCTTAGTGGGCAGGGTTGAAAAACTGTTTTTT. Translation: CASSLVGRVEKLFF. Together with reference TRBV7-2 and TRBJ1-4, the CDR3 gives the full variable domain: GAGVSQSPSNKVTEKGKDVELRCDPISGHTALYWYRQSLGQGLEFLIYFQGNSAPDKSGLPSDRFSAERTGGSVSTLTIQRTQQEDSAVYLCASSLVGRVEKLFFGSGTQLSVL.

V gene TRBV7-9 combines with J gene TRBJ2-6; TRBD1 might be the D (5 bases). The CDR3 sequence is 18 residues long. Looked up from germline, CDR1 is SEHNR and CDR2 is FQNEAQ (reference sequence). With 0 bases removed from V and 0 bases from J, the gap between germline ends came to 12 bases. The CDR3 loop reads CASSLAWTPISGANVLTF. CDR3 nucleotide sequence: TGTGCCAGCAGCTTAGCGTGGACACCGATCTCTGGGGCCAACGTCCTGACTTTC.

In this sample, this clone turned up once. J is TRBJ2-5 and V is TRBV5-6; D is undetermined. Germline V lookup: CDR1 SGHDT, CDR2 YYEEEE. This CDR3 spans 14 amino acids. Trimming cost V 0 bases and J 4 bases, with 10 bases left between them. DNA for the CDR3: TGTGCCAGCAGCTTGGCCCGGCGGCCAGAGACCCAGTACTTC. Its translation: CASSLARRPETQYF.

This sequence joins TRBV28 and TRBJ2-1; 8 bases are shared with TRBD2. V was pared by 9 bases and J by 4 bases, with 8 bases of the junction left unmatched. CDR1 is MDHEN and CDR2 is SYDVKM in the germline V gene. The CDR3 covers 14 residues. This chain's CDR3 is CASSGLAPYNEQFF. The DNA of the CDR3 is TGTGCCAGTTCCGGACTAGCCCCGTACAATGAGCAGTTCTTC.

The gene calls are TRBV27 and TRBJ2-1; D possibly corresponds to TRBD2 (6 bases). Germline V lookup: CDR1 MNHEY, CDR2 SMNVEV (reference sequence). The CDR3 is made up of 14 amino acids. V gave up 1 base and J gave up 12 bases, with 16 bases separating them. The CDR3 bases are TGTGCCAGCAGTTTATGGCAGCAAGCGGGTCCGCAGTTCTTC. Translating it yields CASSLWQQAGPQFF.

CDR3 sequence reads: CASSHTGRIGEAFF. The CDR3 nucleotides are TGTGCCAGCAGTCATACCGGCAGGATCGGTGAAGCTTTCTTT. The chain couples TRBV6-6 to TRBJ1-1; D gene uncertain. The CDR3 covers 14 residues. Germline values: CDR1 MNHNY, CDR2 SVGAGI (reference sequence). The V and J ends lost 5 bases and 7 bases respectively, with 17 bases between them.

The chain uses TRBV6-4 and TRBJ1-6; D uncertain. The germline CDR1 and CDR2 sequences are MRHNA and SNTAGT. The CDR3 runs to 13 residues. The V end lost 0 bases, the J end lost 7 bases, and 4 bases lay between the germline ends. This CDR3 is CASSDSPNSPLHF. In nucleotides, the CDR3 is TGTGCCAGCAGTGACTCTCCCAATTCACCCCTCCACTTT.

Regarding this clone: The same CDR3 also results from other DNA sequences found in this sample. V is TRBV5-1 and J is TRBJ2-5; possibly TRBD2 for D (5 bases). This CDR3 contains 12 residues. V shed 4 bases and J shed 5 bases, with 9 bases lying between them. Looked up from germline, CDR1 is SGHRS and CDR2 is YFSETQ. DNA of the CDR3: TGCGCCAGCAGCACGGACTGGGAGACCCAGTACTTC. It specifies CASSTDWETQYF.